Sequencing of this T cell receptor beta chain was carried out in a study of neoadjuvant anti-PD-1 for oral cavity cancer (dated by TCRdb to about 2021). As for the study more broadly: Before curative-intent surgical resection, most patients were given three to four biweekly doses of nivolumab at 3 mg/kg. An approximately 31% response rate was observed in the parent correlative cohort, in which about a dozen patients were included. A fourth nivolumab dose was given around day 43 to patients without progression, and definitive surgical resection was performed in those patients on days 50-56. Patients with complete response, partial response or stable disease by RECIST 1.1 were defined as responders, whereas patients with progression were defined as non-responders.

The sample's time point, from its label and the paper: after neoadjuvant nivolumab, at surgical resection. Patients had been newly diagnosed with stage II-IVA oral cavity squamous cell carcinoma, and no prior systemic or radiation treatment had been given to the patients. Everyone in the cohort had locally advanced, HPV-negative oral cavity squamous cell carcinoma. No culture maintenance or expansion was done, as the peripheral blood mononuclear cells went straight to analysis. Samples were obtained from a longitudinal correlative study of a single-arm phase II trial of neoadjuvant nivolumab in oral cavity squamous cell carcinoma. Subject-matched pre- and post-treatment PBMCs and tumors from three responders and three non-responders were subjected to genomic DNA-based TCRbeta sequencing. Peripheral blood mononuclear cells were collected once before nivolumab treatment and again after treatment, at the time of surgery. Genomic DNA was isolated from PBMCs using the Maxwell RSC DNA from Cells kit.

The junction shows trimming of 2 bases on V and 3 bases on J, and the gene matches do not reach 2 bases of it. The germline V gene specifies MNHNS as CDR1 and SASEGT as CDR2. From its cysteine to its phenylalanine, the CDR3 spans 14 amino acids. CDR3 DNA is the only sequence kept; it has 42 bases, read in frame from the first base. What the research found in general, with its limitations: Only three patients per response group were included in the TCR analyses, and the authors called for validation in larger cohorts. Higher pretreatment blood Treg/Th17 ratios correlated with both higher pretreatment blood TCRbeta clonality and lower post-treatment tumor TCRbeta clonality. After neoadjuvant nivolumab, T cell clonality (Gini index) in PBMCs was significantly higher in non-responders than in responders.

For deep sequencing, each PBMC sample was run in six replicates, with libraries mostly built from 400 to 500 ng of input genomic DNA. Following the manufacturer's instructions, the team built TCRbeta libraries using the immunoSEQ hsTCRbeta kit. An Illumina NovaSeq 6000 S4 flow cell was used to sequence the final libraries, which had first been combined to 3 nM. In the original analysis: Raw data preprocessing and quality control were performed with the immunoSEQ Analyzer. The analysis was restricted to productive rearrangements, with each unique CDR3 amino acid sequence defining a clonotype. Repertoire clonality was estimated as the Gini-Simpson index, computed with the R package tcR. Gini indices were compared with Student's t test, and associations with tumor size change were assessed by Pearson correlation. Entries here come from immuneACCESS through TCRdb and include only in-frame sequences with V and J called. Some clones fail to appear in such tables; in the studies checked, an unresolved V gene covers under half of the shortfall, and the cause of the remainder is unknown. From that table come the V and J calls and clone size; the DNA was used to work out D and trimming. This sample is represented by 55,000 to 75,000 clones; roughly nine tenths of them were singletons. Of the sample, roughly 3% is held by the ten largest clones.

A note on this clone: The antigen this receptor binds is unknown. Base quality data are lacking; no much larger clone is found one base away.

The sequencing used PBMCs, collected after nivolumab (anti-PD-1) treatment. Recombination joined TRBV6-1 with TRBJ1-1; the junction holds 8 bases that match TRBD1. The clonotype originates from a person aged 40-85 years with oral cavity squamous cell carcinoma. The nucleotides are TGTGCCAGCAGTGAACAGGGGGCATACACTGAAGCTTTCTTT. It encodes CASSEQGAYTEAFF.